Listed below are T cell receptor beta chains from one sample, sequenced in a study of Ad26.COV2.S vaccination and SARS-CoV-2 variants. Sequenced by immunoSEQ multiplex PCR; TCRdb stores in-frame clones only, minus some. The sample lists more than 400,000 clones; about 92% were seen once. This material consisted of peripheral blood, taken in a trial of Ad26.COV2.S vaccine versus placebo. These receptor sequences come from a person between 18 and 59 years old who received the Ad26.COV2.S COVID-19 vaccine or a placebo. Each CDR3 is given with its conserved first and last residue.

>TRBJ2-7|TRBV3-1/TRBV3-2
CASSQLAGARYEQYF
>TRBJ2-4|TRBV7-9
CASSSPETGKNIQYF
>TRBJ1-6|TRBV29-1
CSAMTGTDSPLHF
>TRBJ2-1|TRBV11-2
CASSLDGTGTGNEQFF
>TRBJ2-5|TRBV9
CASSQGGVQETQYF
>TRBJ2-3|TRBV5-1
CASSLAGDTQYF
>TRBJ1-1|TRBV7-9
CASSFPGVNTEAFF
>TRBJ2-3|TRBV4-1
CASSQDDGFAGRVTDTQYF
>TRBJ2-1|TRBV6-4
CASSEVAGFRSEQFF
>TRBJ2-3|TRBV25-1
CASSDPGQIQDTQYF
>TRBJ1-5|TRBV19
CASSISAPGPLNQPQHF
>TRBJ1-1|TRBV7-6
CASSPGGDTEAFF
>TRBJ2-3|TRBV6-4
CASSVRASTDTQYF
>TRBJ2-1|TRBV2
CASSEELHNEQFF
>TRBJ2-7|TRBV12-3/TRBV12-4
CASSLDLYEQYF
>TRBJ1-5|TRBV10-3
CAISLDSAISPQHF
>TRBJ2-7|TRBV5-1
CASSMDSYEQYF
>TRBJ2-7|TRBV28
CASSSVDRTTYEQYF
>TRBJ2-7|TRBV29-1
CSVTNSPYEQYF
>TRBJ2-1|TRBV28
CASRGPPYNEQFF
>TRBJ1-2|TRBV19
CASFSTGASYGYTF
>TRBJ2-2|TRBV18
CASSPERENTGELFF
>TRBJ1-1|TRBV25-1
CASSDWGRTTEAFF
>TRBJ2-7|TRBV11-2
CASSLEGGASYEQYF
>TRBJ2-1|TRBV4-3
CASSQAPRLAGGPNEQFF
>TRBJ1-1|TRBV6-5
CASSRWTALNTEAFF
>TRBJ1-1|TRBV28
CASSLSTGATEAFF
>TRBJ2-1|TRBV19
CASSIDRYNEQFF
>TRBJ1-2|TRBV10-3
CAISESTGGVANYGYTF
>TRBJ2-3|TRBV5-1
CASSLRPADTQYF
>TRBJ2-1|TRBV5-1
CASSGRASGGSSYNEQFF
>TRBJ1-1|TRBV19
CASRGTGGSTEAFF
>TRBJ2-7|TRBV7-9
CASSLQDSGSYEQYF
>TRBJ2-1|TRBV3-1/TRBV3-2
CASSHSWTSGRLENEQFF
>TRBJ2-7|TRBV7-8
CASSLSLFDSYEQYF
>TRBJ2-2|TRBV19
CASGLAGATTGELFF
>TRBJ1-2|TRBV6-5
CASSQLTANYGYTF
>TRBJ2-1|TRBV15
CATSRDGRPSYNEQFF
>TRBJ2-5|TRBV5-1
CASTLAGQETQYF
>TRBJ2-1|TRBV7-3
CASSSRVGGSYNEQFF
>TRBJ2-1|TRBV7-3
CASSLQSGNEQFF
>TRBJ2-7|TRBV7-2
CASSLNLAYEQYF
>TRBJ1-1|TRBV5-1
CASSLAEGGLTEAFF
>TRBJ1-1|TRBV7-2
CASSSGGMVTEAFF
>TRBJ2-2|TRBV5-1
CASSLAAGLGTGELFF
>TRBJ2-5|TRBV5-1
CASSTGTSGRTETQYF
>TRBJ2-3|TRBV7-2
CASSSGDTSTDTQYF
>TRBJ1-5|TRBV28
CASSFVQGNQPQHF
>TRBJ1-1|TRBV3-1/TRBV3-2
CASSQGHRGLWAFF
>TRBJ2-1|TRBV24-1
CATSDLPSSGSDEQFF
>TRBJ2-5|TRBV7-2
CASSLGFGQETQYF
>TRBJ2-7|TRBV7-2
CASSTRSYEQYF
>TRBJ1-6|TRBV4-1
CASSQDRARSSYNSPLHF